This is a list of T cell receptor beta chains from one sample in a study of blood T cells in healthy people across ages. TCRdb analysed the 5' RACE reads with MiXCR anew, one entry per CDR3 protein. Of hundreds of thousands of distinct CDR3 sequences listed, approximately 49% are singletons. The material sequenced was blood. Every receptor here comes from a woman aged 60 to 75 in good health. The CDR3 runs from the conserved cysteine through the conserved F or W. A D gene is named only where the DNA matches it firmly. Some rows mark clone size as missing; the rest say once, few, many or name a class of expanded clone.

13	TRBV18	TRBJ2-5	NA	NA	CASSPSDGETQYF	TGTGCCAGCTCGCCGTCGGATGGCGAGACCCAGTACTTC
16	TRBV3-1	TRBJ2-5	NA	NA	CASSPRGRSFQETQYF	TGTGCCAGCAGCCCTCGTGGCAGGTCTTTCCAAGAGACCCAGTACTTC
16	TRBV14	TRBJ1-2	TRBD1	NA	CASSPLTGTESYGYTF	TGTGCCAGCAGCCCTTTAACCGGGACAGAGAGCTATGGCTACACCTTC
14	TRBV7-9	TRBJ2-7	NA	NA	CASSLITEGYEQYF	TGTGCCAGCAGCTTAATAACAGAGGGCTACGAGCAGTACTTC
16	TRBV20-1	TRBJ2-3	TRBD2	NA	CSARDSASGRADTQYF	TGCAGTGCTAGAGATTCGGCTAGCGGGAGGGCAGATACGCAGTATTTT
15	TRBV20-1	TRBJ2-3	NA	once	CSARAPGLMTDTQYF	TGCAGTGCTAGGGCACCAGGGCTTATGACAGATACGCAGTATTTT
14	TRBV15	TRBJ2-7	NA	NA	CATSRDPRRYEQYF	TGTGCCACCAGCAGAGATCCCAGGCGCTACGAGCAGTACTTC
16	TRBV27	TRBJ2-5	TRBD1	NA	CASSTLDRGGQETQYF	TGTGCCAGCAGTACCCTAGACAGGGGAGGCCAAGAGACCCAGTACTTC
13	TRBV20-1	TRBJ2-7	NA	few	CSARMGRSYEQYF	TGCAGTGCTAGAATGGGACGGTCGTACGAGCAGTACTTC
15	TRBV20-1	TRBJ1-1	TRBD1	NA	CSAQTGGRGNTEAFF	TGCAGTGCGCAGACAGGGGGCCGGGGGAACACTGAAGCTTTCTTT
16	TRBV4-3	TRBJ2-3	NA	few	CASSQEVRDPTGTQYF	TGCGCCAGCAGCCAAGAGGTCCGGGACCCCACCGGTACGCAGTATTTT
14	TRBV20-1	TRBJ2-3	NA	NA	CSAWGSARADTQYF	TGCAGTGCGTGGGGCTCCGCACGTGCAGATACGCAGTATTTT
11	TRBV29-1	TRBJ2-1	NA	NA	CSVVGYNEQFF	TGCAGCGTTGTCGGGTACAATGAGCAGTTCTTC
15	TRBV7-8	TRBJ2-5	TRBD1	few	CASSLIDRAGETQYF	TGTGCCAGCAGCTTAATAGACAGGGCCGGGGAGACCCAGTACTTC
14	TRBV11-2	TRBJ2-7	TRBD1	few	CASSWDRFSYEQYF	TGTGCCAGCAGCTGGGACAGGTTCTCCTACGAGCAGTACTTC
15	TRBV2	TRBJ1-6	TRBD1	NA	CASTGTGGVNSPLHF	TGTGCCAGCACCGGGACAGGGGGCGTAAATTCACCCCTCCACTTT
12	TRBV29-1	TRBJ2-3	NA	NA	CSVEPVTDTQYF	TGCAGCGTTGAACCCGTCACAGATACGCAGTATTTT
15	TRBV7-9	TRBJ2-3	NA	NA	CASSPDRTGTDTQYF	TGTGCCAGCAGCCCTGACAGGACGGGGACAGATACGCAGTATTTT
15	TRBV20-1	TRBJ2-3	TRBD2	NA	CSATGLAVLGGTQYF	TGCAGTGCTACGGGACTAGCGGTCCTCGGTGGTACGCAGTATTTT
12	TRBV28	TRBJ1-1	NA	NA	CASTAGHDEAFF	TGTGCCAGCACCGCGGGACACGATGAAGCTTTCTTT
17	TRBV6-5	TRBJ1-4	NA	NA	CASSYRDIRATNEKLFF	TGTGCCAGCAGTTACCGTGACATACGTGCAACTAATGAAAAACTGTTTTTT
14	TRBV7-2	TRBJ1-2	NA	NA	CASRGGGPGYGYTF	TGTGCCAGCAGGGGAGGGGGGCCCGGCTATGGCTACACCTTC
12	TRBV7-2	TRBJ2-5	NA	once	CASSPTGLRQYF	TGTGCCAGCAGTCCGACAGGCTTAAGGCAGTACTTC
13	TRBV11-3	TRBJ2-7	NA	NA	CASSSQVGSEQYF	TGTGCCAGCAGCTCCCAAGTCGGTTCCGAGCAGTACTTC
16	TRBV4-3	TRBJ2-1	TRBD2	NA	CASSLRLAGVGNEQFF	TGCGCCAGCAGCCTGAGATTAGCGGGAGTGGGAAATGAGCAGTTCTTC
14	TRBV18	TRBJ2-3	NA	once	CASSLNLNADTQYF	TGTGCCAGCTCACTCAATCTAAACGCGGATACGCAGTATTTT
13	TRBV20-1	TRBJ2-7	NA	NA	CSAHPRRGYEQYF	TGCAGTGCTCATCCCAGAAGGGGCTACGAGCAGTACTTC
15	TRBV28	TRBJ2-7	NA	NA	CASRSRGGGKLEQYF	TGTGCCAGCCGGTCTCGTGGAGGGGGGAAACTCGAGCAGTACTTC
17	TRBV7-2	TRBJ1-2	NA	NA	CASSSAGTLGTNYGYTF	TGTGCCAGCAGCTCAGCCGGGACACTCGGAACTAACTATGGCTACACCTTC
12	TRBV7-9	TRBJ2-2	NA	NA	CASGGYTGELFF	TGTGCCAGCGGGGGGTACACCGGGGAGCTGTTTTTT
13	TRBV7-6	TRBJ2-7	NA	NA	CASSPTRQGEQYF	TGTGCCAGCAGCCCCACTAGGCAGGGCGAGCAGTACTTC
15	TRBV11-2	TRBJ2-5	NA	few	CASSLAVAGNNEQYF	TGTGCCAGCAGCTTAGCAGTCGCGGGAAACAATGAGCAGTACTTC
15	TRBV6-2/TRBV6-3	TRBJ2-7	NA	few	CASSAPGPGRYEQYF	TGTGCCAGCAGTGCTCCGGGACCAGGGAGGTACGAGCAGTACTTC
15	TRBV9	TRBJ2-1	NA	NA	CASSVGLGRYNEQFF	TGTGCCAGCAGCGTAGGGCTAGGGCGGTACAATGAGCAGTTCTTC
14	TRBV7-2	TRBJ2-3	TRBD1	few	CASRKGAEEDTQYF	TGTGCCAGCAGGAAGGGGGCTGAGGAAGATACGCAGTATTTT
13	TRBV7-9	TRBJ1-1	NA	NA	CASSPDKNTEAFF	TGTGCCAGCAGCCCAGACAAGAACACTGAAGCTTTCTTT
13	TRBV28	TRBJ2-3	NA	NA	CASSPVVPGTQYF	TGTGCCAGCAGCCCCGTCGTACCGGGTACGCAGTATTTT
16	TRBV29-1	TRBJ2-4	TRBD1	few	CSVAYPGQGAKNIQYF	TGCAGCGTTGCGTACCCGGGACAGGGTGCCAAAAACATTCAGTACTTC
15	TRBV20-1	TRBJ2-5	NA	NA	CSAKKGGGVEETQYF	TGCAGTGCTAAAAAGGGAGGGGGGGTAGAAGAGACCCAGTACTTC
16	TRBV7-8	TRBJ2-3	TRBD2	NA	CASSSLSGSEPDTQYF	TGTGCCAGCAGCAGTCTGAGCGGGAGTGAACCGGATACGCAGTATTTT
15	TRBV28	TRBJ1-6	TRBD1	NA	CASSPTGQGNSPLHF	TGTGCCAGCAGTCCCACCGGACAGGGGAACTCACCCCTCCACTTT
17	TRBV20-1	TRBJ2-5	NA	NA	CSARDLDRTPRKETQYF	TGCAGTGCTAGAGATCTCGACCGGACACCCCGAAAAGAGACCCAGTACTTC
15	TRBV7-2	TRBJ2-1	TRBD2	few	CASSLSGGGGGEQFF	TGTGCCAGCAGCCTGAGCGGGGGTGGGGGGGGTGAGCAGTTCTTC
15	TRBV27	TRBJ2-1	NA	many	CASSLFGNSYNEQFF	TGTGCCAGCAGTTTATTCGGGAACAGCTACAATGAGCAGTTCTTC
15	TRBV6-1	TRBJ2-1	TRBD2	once	CTSSLQLAGYNEQFF	TGTACCAGCAGTCTCCAACTAGCGGGGTACAATGAGCAGTTCTTC
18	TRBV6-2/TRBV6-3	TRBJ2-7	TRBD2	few	CASRGLPTSGRPTYEQYF	TGTGCCAGCAGGGGTTTACCGACTAGCGGGAGGCCTACCTACGAGCAGTACTTC